A single sample is the source of the 32 T cell receptor beta chains below, sequenced in a study of cytotoxic CD8 clonotypes in ibrutinib-treated CLL. Sequencing was performed with immunoSEQ multiplex PCR; in TCRdb, only in-frame clones are kept and a portion is missing. The table lists around 70,000 clones, approximately 90% of them singletons, with 3.1% in the top ten. This specimen was PBMCs, taken after 12 months of ibrutinib treatment. Receptors originate from a human donor with chronic lymphocytic leukemia.

The chain carries TRBV11-2 and TRBJ2-5; 10 positions agree with TRBD1. The CDR3 contains 19 residues. Trimming took 5 bases from V and 2 from J; bases not matched to a gene: 17. CDR1 and CDR2 from the germline V gene are SGHAT and FQNNGV. As DNA, the CDR3 is TGTGCCAGCAGCCGTAACCACGGGGGGGGACAGGGGCCTCAAGAGACCCAGTACTTC. It codes for CASSRNHGGGQGPQETQYF.

The chain has TRBV21-1 and TRBJ2-3; the D segment call TRBD1 is taken from the table without a DNA check. TRBV21-1 is a documented pseudogene. The CDR3 loop spans 15 amino acids. In DNA, the CDR3 is TGTGCCAGCAGCAAACCGGGACAGGGGACAGATACGCAGTATTTT. It translates to CASSKPGQGTDTQYF.

J is TRBJ2-7 and V is TRBV7-8; 7 bases match TRBD2. Germline V lookup: CDR1 SGHVS, CDR2 FQNEAQ. The CDR3 loop spans 14 amino acids. V lost 5 bases and J lost 3; bases outside the gene matches: 7. CDR3 in DNA: TGTGCCAGCAGCGGGGGACTAACCCACTACGAGCAGTACTTC. Amino acids: CASSGGLTHYEQYF.

Here the CDR3 reads CASSQDSPTDTQYF. CDR3 in DNA: TGCGCCAGCAGCCAGGACTCACCCACAGATACGCAGTATTTT. The genes are TRBV4-3 and TRBJ2-3; D possibly corresponds to TRBD2 (5 bases). CDR3 length: 14 amino acids. Trimming cost V 3 bases and J 2 bases, with 9 bases left between them. The germline CDR1 and CDR2 sequences are LGHNA and YSLEER.

The V gene is TRBV29-1, the J gene TRBJ1-3; D gene unclear. Germline values: CDR1 SQVTM, CDR2 ANQGSEA. V dropped 6 bases and J dropped 4 bases, with 10 bases sitting between them. There are 12 residues in the CDR3. The chain's CDR3 is CSVGTSGNTIYF. The CDR3 DNA follows: TGCAGCGTGGGAACTTCGGGAAACACCATATATTTT.

CDR3 sequence: CASSDRGDYEQYF. For the CDR3, the DNA is TGTGCCAGCAGTGACAGGGGTGACTACGAGCAGTACTTC. The chain uses TRBV6-1 and TRBJ2-7, with D maybe TRBD1 (6 bases). The CDR3 loop spans 13 amino acids. Germline assignment: CDR1 MNHNS and CDR2 SASEGT. Deletions cut 3 bases from V and 3 bases from J, with 9 bases between.

J is TRBJ2-7 and V is TRBV6-5; no clear D gene. The CDR3 has 15 amino acids. The germline V and J ends were trimmed by 6 bases and 5 bases, with 20 bases remaining between them. Germline CDR1 reads MNHEY; CDR2 reads SVGAGI. The CDR3 is CASSRLGERMNEQYF. The CDR3 DNA reads TGTGCCAGCAGCCGTCTGGGTGAGAGGATGAACGAGCAGTACTTC.

The genes are TRBV7-3 and TRBJ2-1, with 9 bases lining up with TRBD2. The CDR3 is made up of 15 amino acids. Trimming removed 5 bases from V and 6 bases from J; junction bases left unmatched: 8. CDR1 is SGHTA, CDR2 FQGTGA, per germline. CDR3 coding DNA: TGTGCCAGCAGCGCCTTAGCGGGAGTCGGCAATGAGCAGTTCTTC. Protein product: CASSALAGVGNEQFF.

The chain couples TRBV27 to TRBJ1-1; tentative D call: TRBD1 (5 bases). This CDR3 has 17 amino acids. CDR1 and CDR2 (germline): MNHEY, SMNVEV (reference sequence). Trimming cost V 8 bases and J 1 base, with 23 bases left between them. CDR3 DNA: TGTGCCAGCGCCCCCGGACAAGGAAATACATGGAACACTGAAGCTTTCTTT. Its translation is CASAPGQGNTWNTEAFF.

This chain connects TRBV7-3 to TRBJ2-1; perhaps TRBD1 as D (6 bases). The length of the CDR3 is 16 residues. Trimming took off 5 bases at V and 1 base at J, with 15 bases between the two ends. Germline V gene sequence: CDR1 SGHTA, CDR2 FQGTGA. The CDR3 here is CASSAERDISYNEQFF. CDR3 DNA: TGTGCCAGCAGCGCCGAAAGGGACATTTCCTACAATGAGCAGTTCTTC. The full variable domain, in which reference TRBV7-3 and TRBJ2-1 provide the parts outside the CDR3, is GAGVSQTPSNKVTEKGKYVELRCDPISGHTALYWYRQSLGQGPEFLIYFQGTGAADDSGLPNDRFFAVRPEGSVSTLKIQRTERGDSAVYLCASSAERDISYNEQFFGPGTRLTVL.

The chain carries TRBV4-1 and TRBJ1-4; a weak D match, TRBD1 (5 bases). CDR1 MGHRA and CDR2 YSYEKL come from the germline V gene. The CDR3 spans 15 residues. V gave up 4 bases and J gave up 8 bases, with 17 bases separating them. CDR3 in amino acids: CASSRLRGGSEKLFF. CDR3 coding DNA: TGCGCCAGCAGCCGGCTAAGGGGCGGTAGCGAAAAACTGTTTTTT.

CDR3 sequence: CASSPPYEPNTEAFF. DNA for the CDR3: TGTGCCAGCAGTCCCCCTTACGAGCCGAACACTGAAGCTTTCTTT. V gene TRBV28 combines with J gene TRBJ1-1; no firm D call. The germline CDR1 and CDR2 sequences are MDHEN and SYDVKM. CDR3 length: 15 amino acids. V gave up 5 bases and J gave up 1 base, with 14 bases separating them.

This clone was observed once. This chain connects TRBV6-5 to TRBJ1-4; D unresolved. There are 14 residues in the CDR3. The V end lost 4 bases, the J end lost 0 bases, and 6 bases lay between the germline ends. From germline, CDR1 is MNHEY and CDR2 SVGAGI. CDR3 nucleotide sequence: TGTGCCAGCAGTTCGACGGCAACTAATGAAAAACTGTTTTTT. Its protein is CASSSTATNEKLFF.

The chain has TRBV29-1 and TRBJ2-5; D is uncertain. The length of the CDR3 is 10 residues. The V end was cut by 6 bases, the J end by 7 bases, with 9 bases between. Germline assignment: CDR1 SQVTM and CDR2 ANQGSEA. The CDR3 coding sequence is TGCAGCGTCTGGGGTTCGACCCAGTACTTC. Translated, it gives CSVWGSTQYF. Based on the CDR3 plus reference TRBV29-1 and TRBJ2-5, the full variable domain is SAVISQKPSRDICQRGTSLTIQCQVDSQVTMMFWYRQQPGQSLTLIATANQGSEATYESGFVIDKFPISRPNLTFSTLTVSNMSPEDSSIYLCSVWGSTQYFGPGTRLLVL.

This clone has a single count. The chain recombines TRBV9 with TRBJ2-1; the D call may be TRBD1 or TRBD2 (5 bases each). The CDR3 is made up of 15 amino acids. V was clipped by 3 bases and J by 3 bases, with 13 bases between them. Germline V CDR1 and CDR2: SGDLS, YYNGEE. CDR3 sequence: CASSAGTLVYNEQFF. DNA of the CDR3: TGTGCCAGCAGCGCCGGGACCCTGGTCTACAATGAGCAGTTCTTC. The entire variable domain, with the rest obtained from reference TRBV9 and TRBJ2-1, is as follows: DSGVTQTPKHLITATGQRVTLRCSPRSGDLSVYWYQQSLDQGLQFLIQYYNGEERAKGNILERFSAQQFPDLHSELNLSSLELGDSALYFCASSAGTLVYNEQFFGPGTRLTVL.

The rearrangement joins TRBV27 to TRBJ2-7; 9 nucleotides line up with TRBD1. The CDR3 runs to 14 residues. Germline-derived CDR1 and CDR2 are MNHEY and SMNVEV (reference sequence). Unmatched junction bases numbered 6, after V lost 6 bases and J lost 3 bases. CDR3 sequence reads: CASRSRGQGYEQYF. Written as DNA, the CDR3 is TGTGCCAGCAGAAGTCGGGGACAGGGCTACGAGCAGTACTTC.

The chain employs TRBV29-1 and TRBJ1-3, with no clear D. The V and J ends lost 5 bases and 0 bases respectively, with 8 bases between them. From germline, CDR1 is SQVTM and CDR2 ANQGSEA. CDR3 size: 13 residues. CDR3 nucleotides: TGCAGCGTTATCCGTAACTCTGGAAACACCATATATTTT. It translates to CSVIRNSGNTIYF.

The gene calls are TRBV27 and TRBJ2-7; D is undetermined. The length of the CDR3 is 15 residues. Trimming shortened V by 0 bases and J by 2 bases, and 11 bases separated the two germline ends. CDR1 and CDR2 (germline): MNHEY, SMNVEV (reference sequence). For the CDR3, the DNA is TGTGCCAGCAGTTTATCAGGGCCTCCTACCTACGAGCAGTACTTC. This sequence encodes CASSLSGPPTYEQYF.

This chain's CDR3 is CASNSNFEGRVETQYF. The CDR3, as DNA: TGTGCCAGCAACAGTAACTTCGAGGGCAGGGTAGAGACCCAGTACTTC. This chain joins TRBV7-9 and TRBJ2-5; D could derive from TRBD1 or TRBD2 (5 bases each). The CDR3 spans 16 residues. CDR1 and CDR2 from the germline V gene are SEHNR and FQNEAQ (reference sequence). The V and J ends lost 7 bases and 4 bases respectively, with 22 bases between them.

The chain recombines TRBV6-6 with TRBJ2-1; D not resolved. The CDR3 spans 12 residues. V lost 2 bases to trimming and J lost 5 bases, with 4 bases between them. Per the germline V gene, CDR1 is MNHNY and CDR2 is SVGAGI (reference sequence). CDR3: CASSYQDNEQFF. In DNA form, the CDR3 reads TGTGCCAGCAGTTACCAGGACAATGAGCAGTTCTTC.

J is TRBJ2-4 and V is TRBV2; 10 nucleotides match TRBD1. J lost 3 bases, V lost 6 bases, and 5 bases had no gene match. CDR3 length: 15 amino acids. The germline CDR1 and CDR2 sequences are SNHLY and FYNNEI. The CDR3 reads CASRAGQGYKNIQYF. DNA of the CDR3: TGTGCCAGCAGGGCGGGACAGGGGTACAAAAACATTCAGTACTTC.

This clone was detected once. This CDR3 reads CSVGQNRNQPQHF. CDR3 in DNA: TGCAGCGTTGGCCAGAATCGCAATCAGCCCCAGCATTTT. The rearrangement uses TRBV29-1 and TRBJ1-5; the D is unclear. Germline V gene sequence: CDR1 SQVTM, CDR2 ANQGSEA. This CDR3 comprises 13 residues. V was pared by 4 bases and J by 2 bases, with 9 bases between.

This clone appeared once. The J gene is TRBJ2-7, the V gene TRBV18; TRBD1 matches at 7 bases. Germline V lookup: CDR1 KGHSH, CDR2 LQKENI. J gave up 3 bases and V 2 bases, and 10 bases lay outside the gene matches. This CDR3 region has 16 residues. CDR3 amino acids: CASSPTPNRGDYEQYF. The CDR3 DNA reads TGTGCCAGCTCACCAACGCCCAACAGGGGCGACTACGAGCAGTACTTC.

This chain links TRBV6-4 with TRBJ2-3, with TRBD1 matching 12 bases. The CDR3 covers 15 residues. V shed 5 bases, J shed 5 bases, and the junction held 5 bases outside the gene matches. Germline CDR1 reads MRHNA; CDR2 reads SNTAGT. CDR3 sequence: CASSTGQGALDTQYF. The CDR3 DNA is TGTGCCAGCAGTACGGGACAGGGGGCGTTAGATACGCAGTATTTT.

The chain uses TRBV10-3 and TRBJ2-1; 11 bases are shared with TRBD2. This CDR3 has 15 residues. The junction had 2 bases not matched to a gene; V was cut back by 1 base and J by 6 bases. The germline gives CDR1 ENHRY, CDR2 SYGVKD. CDR3 protein: CAISEFGTSGNEQFF. The CDR3 nucleotides are TGTGCCATCAGTGAGTTTGGGACTAGCGGCAATGAGCAGTTCTTC.

This sequence joins TRBV27 and TRBJ1-5; D is possibly TRBD1 (6 bases). The CDR3 is made up of 15 amino acids. Trimming took 6 bases from V and 2 from J, leaving 14 bases between them. Per germline, CDR1 MNHEY and CDR2 SMNVEV (reference sequence). CDR3 DNA: TGTGCCAGCAGCCGCAGGGGTCTGGGCAATCAGCCCCAGCATTTT. Translated, it gives CASSRRGLGNQPQHF.

A few counts support this clone. This chain links TRBV12-5 with TRBJ1-5; a possible D gene is TRBD1 (5 bases). The CDR3 totals 14 residues. Germline lookup yields CDR1 LGHNT and CDR2 FRNRAP. The V end was cut by 6 bases, the J end by 4 bases, with 13 bases between. The CDR3 here is CASGLGPPNQPQHF. The DNA for the CDR3 is TGTGCTAGTGGCCTGGGACCCCCGAATCAGCCCCAGCATTTT. Complete variable domain (other parts from reference TRBV12-5 and TRBJ1-5): DARVTQTPRHKVTEMGQEVTMRCQPILGHNTVFWYRQTMMQGLELLAYFRNRAPLDDSGMPKDRFSAEMPDATLATLKIQPSEPRDSAVYFCASGLGPPNQPQHFGDGTRLSIL.

The chain's CDR3 is CASSLKRFSLSYEQYF. The CDR3 DNA follows: TGTGCCAGCAGCTTGAAGCGCTTTTCTCTCTCCTACGAGCAGTACTTC. V and J are TRBV5-6 and TRBJ2-7; D is undetermined. Trimming removed 1 base from V and 0 bases from J, with 14 bases in between. Germline loops: CDR1 SGHDT, CDR2 YYEEEE. The CDR3 has 16 amino acids.

The chain combines TRBV30 with TRBJ2-6; no clear D gene. From germline, CDR1 is GTSNPN and CDR2 SVGIG (reference sequence). The CDR3 runs to 15 residues. Trimming took 0 bases from V and 1 from J, leaving 7 bases between them. The chain's CDR3 is CAWSVWESGANVLTF. In DNA form, the CDR3 reads TGTGCCTGGAGTGTATGGGAATCTGGGGCCAACGTCCTGACTTTC.

The V gene is TRBV19, the J gene TRBJ1-2; D not certain. This CDR3 contains 14 residues. With 2 bases removed from V and 2 bases from J, the gap between germline ends came to 9 bases. Looked up from germline, CDR1 is LNHDA and CDR2 is SQIVND (reference sequence). As DNA, the CDR3 is TGTGCCAGTAGTATATCGAACCAGAACTATGGCTACACCTTC. It yields the protein CASSISNQNYGYTF.

The rearrangement joins TRBV27 to TRBJ2-7; 9 bases map to TRBD2. Trimming took 0 bases from V and 5 from J; bases not matched to a gene: 8. Germline V gene sequence: CDR1 MNHEY, CDR2 SMNVEV (reference sequence). This CDR3 has 16 residues. The chain's CDR3 is CASSLSSASGAHEQYF. The CDR3 DNA follows: TGTGCCAGCAGTTTATCGAGTGCTAGCGGGGCGCACGAGCAGTACTTC.

The chain couples TRBV19 to TRBJ2-7; TRBD1 agrees at 7 bases. CDR3 length: 15 amino acids. The ends lost 2 bases at V and 3 bases at J; junction bases unmatched: 7. Per the germline V gene, CDR1 is LNHDA and CDR2 is SQIVND (reference sequence). This CDR3 is CASSIRAGGIYEQYF. The CDR3 region has the DNA TGTGCCAGTAGTATAAGGGCAGGGGGAATCTACGAGCAGTACTTC. The full variable domain, in which reference TRBV19 and TRBJ2-7 provide the parts outside the CDR3, is DGGITQSPKYLFRKEGQNVTLSCEQNLNHDAMYWYRQDPGQGLRLIYYSQIVNDFQKGDIAEGYSVSREKKESFPLTVTSAQKNPTAFYLCASSIRAGGIYEQYFGPGTRLTVT.